These T cell receptor beta chains were read from a single sample in a study of shared clonotypes between healthy human individuals. Sequenced by immunoSEQ multiplex PCR; TCRdb stores in-frame clones only, minus some. The top ten hold 1.5% of the sample, which has some 1 million clones, 70% to 80% seen once. The specimen was memory CD4+ T cells sorted from blood. Receptors were obtained from a young man in good health. The CDR3 runs from the conserved cysteine through the conserved F or W. A D gene is named only where the DNA matches it firmly. Clone size is shown for a subset of rows, as once, few, many or a class of expanded clone.

>TRBD1|TRBJ2-5|.|TRBV2
CASSAETGWTETQYF
TGTGCCAGCAGTGCGGAGACAGGGTGGACAGAGACCCAGTACTTC
>.|TRBJ1-6|once|TRBV14
CASSQTVNYNSPLHF
TGTGCCAGCAGCCAAACTGTCAATTATAATTCACCCCTCCACTTT
>.|TRBJ1-2|.|TRBV6-5
CASSYTQTYGYTF
TGTGCCAGCAGTTACACCCAAACCTATGGCTACACCTTC
>.|TRBJ2-5|once|TRBV18
CASSPPVRGIDQETQYF
TGTGCCAGCTCACCACCGGTGAGGGGGATTGACCAAGAGACCCAGTACTTC
>TRBD1|TRBJ1-2|few|TRBV5-4
CASSSSGTGVGGYTF
TGTGCCAGCAGCTCATCCGGGACAGGGGTCGGAGGCTACACCTTC
>.|TRBJ2-1|.|TRBV15
CATSRGGGLSYNEQFF
TGTGCCACCAGCAGAGGTGGTGGCCTCTCCTACAATGAGCAGTTCTTC
>.|TRBJ2-7|.|TRBV21-1
CASSLRRDRPYEQYF
TGTGCCAGCAGCCTGCGTAGGGACCGCCCCTACGAGCAGTACTTC
>TRBD1|TRBJ1-2|few|TRBV27
CASRSGTGGYYGYTF
TGTGCCAGCAGATCGGGGACAGGGGGCTACTATGGCTACACCTTC
>.|TRBJ2-7|few|TRBV30
CAWSAPDYEQYF
TGTGCCTGGAGTGCCCCGGACTACGAGCAGTACTTC
>TRBD2|TRBJ2-1|many|TRBV9
CASSRSGSASYNEQFF
TGTGCCAGCAGCCGTAGCGGGAGCGCCTCCTACAATGAGCAGTTCTTC
>TRBD2|TRBJ2-3|.|TRBV6-4
CASNTSGLYTDTQYF
TGTGCCAGCAACACTAGCGGCCTTTACACAGATACGCAGTATTTT
>.|TRBJ2-1|.|TRBV5-6
CASRPGLTTNEQFF
TGTGCCAGCAGACCGGGACTCACTACAAATGAGCAGTTCTTC
>.|TRBJ2-5|.|TRBV6-5
CASMEVGETQYF
TGTGCCAGCATGGAGGTGGGAGAGACCCAGTACTTC
>TRBD1|TRBJ1-1|.|TRBV19
CASSHGPGGTEAFF
TGTGCCAGTAGTCACGGACCAGGGGGGACTGAAGCTTTCTTT
>.|TRBJ2-7|.|TRBV5-1
CASSLAGPMGSYEQYF
TGCGCCAGCAGCCTCGCCGGGCCAATGGGGTCCTACGAGCAGTACTTC
>TRBD1|TRBJ1-4|once|TRBV9
CASSAETGGSEKLFF
TGTGCCAGCAGCGCAGAGACAGGGGGTAGTGAAAAACTGTTTTTT
>.|TRBJ2-5|.|TRBV19
CASSIGGNLETQYF
TGTGCCAGTAGTATCGGAGGGAACTTAGAGACCCAGTACTTC
>.|TRBJ2-7|.|TRBV6-1
CASSEAAQAFYEQYF
TGTGCCAGCAGTGAAGCTGCACAGGCCTTCTACGAGCAGTACTTC
>.|TRBJ1-1|.|TRBV6-1
CASTPIRGMRSEAFF
TGTGCCAGCACCCCGATCCGAGGGATGAGGTCTGAAGCTTTCTTT
>.|TRBJ2-1|few|TRBV5-4
CASSLLILTEYNEQFF
TGTGCCAGCAGCTTGCTGATCTTGACAGAATACAATGAGCAGTTCTTC
>.|TRBJ2-7|few|TRBV5-1
CASSLGGYEQYF
TGCGCCAGCAGCTTGGGTGGCTACGAGCAGTACTTC
>.|TRBJ2-7|.|TRBV6-1
CASSEGDSGPYEQYF
TGTGCCAGCAGTGAGGGCGACTCCGGGCCCTACGAGCAGTACTTC
>.|TRBJ2-3|.|TRBV10-3
CAISGSGADTQYF
TGTGCCATCAGCGGGAGTGGGGCAGATACGCAGTATTTT
>TRBD1|TRBJ1-2|.|TRBV9
CASSVVGQAPGEGYTF
TGTGCCAGCAGCGTAGTAGGACAGGCCCCAGGAGAAGGCTACACCTTC
>.|TRBJ1-2|.|TRBV28
CASSLLHDGYTF
TGTGCCAGCAGTTTGCTGCATGATGGCTACACCTTC
>.|TRBJ2-7|once|TRBV18
CASSPPVRRPPYEQYF
TGTGCCAGCTCACCACCGGTGCGGCGTCCCCCCTACGAGCAGTACTTC
>.|TRBJ1-1|.|TRBV9
CASSPRSGSNTEAFF
TGTGCCAGCAGCCCCCGGTCCGGGTCGAACACTGAAGCTTTCTTT
>.|TRBJ1-4|.|TRBV5-1
CASSYYGRNEKLFF
TGCGCCAGCAGCTATTACGGACGTAATGAAAAACTGTTTTTT
>.|TRBJ2-5|.|TRBV7-9
CASSFQGVTAETQYF
TGTGCCAGCAGCTTCCAAGGGGTTACTGCAGAGACCCAGTACTTC